Listed below are T cell receptor beta chains from one sample, sequenced in a study of regulatory dendritic cells for organ transplantation. Only in-frame clones appear in the TCRdb table, and some are missing; sequencing was by immunoSEQ multiplex PCR. Of around 11,000 clones in the sample, roughly 65% are singletons; the top ten hold approximately 0.6%. These receptors are not linked to any known antigen. The sequenced sample was naive CD4+ T cells from blood cultured with dendritic cells. The receptors originated from a human donor in good health. CDR3s include the opening cysteine and the closing phenylalanine or tryptophan. D genes are given only for firm matches.

>-|TRBJ1-3|TRBV5-1
CASSLPRGSGNTIYF
>-|TRBJ2-1|TRBV7-9
CASSFRRSSSYNEQFF
>-|TRBJ2-1|TRBV11-3
CASSLNQGNEQFF
>-|TRBJ1-2|TRBV5-1
CASSLVGENNGYTF
>TRBD2|TRBJ2-7|TRBV27
CASSLGGSGRYEQYF
>TRBD2|TRBJ2-3|TRBV6-6
CASSYQRGGTDTQYF
>-|TRBJ2-2|TRBV5-4
CASSSKDSPTGELFF
>TRBD2|TRBJ2-3|TRBV10-3
CAIRSLGGSTDTQYF
>TRBD1|TRBJ1-2|TRBV6-5
CASRRQGHGYTF
>-|TRBJ2-2|TRBV27
CASSLAQGAGELFF
>TRBD1|TRBJ1-1|TRBV5-1
CASSPRQGAGAFF
>-|TRBJ1-1|TRBV5-4
CASTMTSNTEAFF
>TRBD2|TRBJ2-3|TRBV7-3
CASSPRPSGNTQYF
>-|TRBJ2-2|TRBV5-4
CASSLQLATGELFF
>TRBD2|TRBJ2-5|TRBV7-7
CASSLGTSGGIQETQYF
>-|TRBJ2-3|TRBV7-2
CASSLVSGVSTDTQYF
>-|TRBJ2-7|TRBV7-8
CASSLRSYEQYF
>TRBD1|TRBJ2-3|TRBV5-1
CASSLDHRGLKDTQYF
>-|TRBJ2-3|TRBV5-1
CASSLGGLLDNTQYF
>TRBD2|TRBJ2-5|TRBV4-2
CASSQELAAVETQYF
>TRBD1|TRBJ1-1|TRBV29-1
CSVRGQGAEAFF
>TRBD1|TRBJ1-1|TRBV7-2
CASSRTGGLNTEAFF
>TRBD1|TRBJ1-5|TRBV2
CASSTDRGRMQPQHF
>-|TRBJ1-1|TRBV13
CASSLQGNTEAFF
>TRBD1|TRBJ1-3|TRBV18
CASSPGTAGNTIYF
>-|TRBJ1-5|TRBV6-1
CASIRERSQPQHF
>TRBD1|TRBJ2-3|TRBV19
CASTSGTGGVDTQYF
>TRBD1|TRBJ1-1|TRBV2
CASSYRTGLITEAFF
>TRBD1|TRBJ2-7|TRBV5-1
CASSLRGQSYEQYF
>TRBD1|TRBJ1-2|TRBV6-6
CASSYRPGQTSYGYTF
>TRBD1|TRBJ2-7|TRBV15
CATSRVGQGKYEQYF
>TRBD1|TRBJ1-3|TRBV7-9
CASSWDSIANTIYF
>TRBD2|TRBJ2-1|TRBV2
CASSFYGGASYNEQFF
>-|TRBJ1-4|TRBV18
CASSPDRRNEKLFF
>TRBD1|TRBJ1-4|TRBV18
CASSLVSLTGVNEKLFF
>-|TRBJ1-5|TRBV28
CASRGPLFNQPQHF
>-|TRBJ2-3|TRBV11-3
CASSLDPQDTQYF
>TRBD2|TRBJ2-5|TRBV19
CASSPRTSAETQYF
>TRBD1|TRBJ2-7|TRBV6-5
CASSRGTGGSYEQYF
>-|TRBJ2-5|TRBV5-1
CASSWATSQETQYF
>TRBD1|TRBJ2-2|TRBV6-4
CASSEQGTGELFF
>-|TRBJ1-6|TRBV10-2
CASRVLRDAPLHF
>-|TRBJ2-1|TRBV11-1
CASSLLLNNEQFF
>TRBD2|TRBJ2-3|TRBV2
CASRLAGGPRAQYF
>TRBD1|TRBJ1-4|TRBV19
CASSGQGAINEKLFF
>TRBD1|TRBJ1-2|TRBV19
CASSLDRGRNYGYTF
>TRBD1|TRBJ2-2|TRBV5-5
CASSSLRQGGTGELFF
>TRBD1|TRBJ1-2|TRBV19
CATGTGGEGGYTF
>-|TRBJ1-5|TRBV19
CASSILLLTQNQPQHF
>-|TRBJ1-6|TRBV6-5
CASSYLDNSPLHF